The subject of this entry is one TCR beta chain. Its cognate antigen is unknown. Clones were sequenced by immunoSEQ multiplex PCR, and TCRdb holds only the in-frame ones, with some missing. The sample has around 5,000 clones, roughly 80% seen once; the top ten hold 35% to 40%. The data were taken from a study of chemoradiotherapy in HPV16-positive cancers. Across the study: A couple of HPV16-positive patients' cells yielded candidate HPV-specific clones and common motifs. Study findings and constraints: Non-HPV-specific T cells did not expand in tumors during treatment, whereas candidate HPV-specific clones and E7-related motifs did. The functional HPV-specific definition rests on just a couple of HPV16-positive patients.

Germline V gives CDR1 SGHNT, CDR2 YENEEA. CDR3 length: 15 residues. V lost 0 bases to trimming and J lost 9 bases, with 15 bases between them. Repeated repertoire sampling spanned the course of chemoradiotherapy. The clonotype comes from a human donor with HPV-associated anogenital cancer. The sample was acquired from a patient who underwent chemoradiotherapy. The chain recombines TRBV11-3 with TRBJ2-1; maybe TRBD1 (5 bases). The chain's CDR3 is CASSLEGGQGFEQFF. In nucleotides, the CDR3 is TGTGCCAGCAGCTTAGAAGGTGGGCAGGGTTTTGAGCAGTTCTTC.